The rows below give T cell receptor beta chains drawn from one sample of a study of T cell responses to AZD1222 COVID-19 vaccine. Data came from immunoSEQ multiplex PCR; TCRdb stores just in-frame clones and leaves some out. The sample has 90,000 to 95,000 clones, approximately 90% seen once. This sample comprised peripheral blood, obtained on day 0 of AZD1222 vaccination. These receptors came from an adult in good health. The CDR3 runs from the conserved cysteine through the conserved F or W. D genes are given only for firm matches. The size field is filled for only some rows; it gives once, few, many or a size class.

J gene: TRBJ2-7; D gene: .; V gene: TRBV6-6; clone size: .; CDR3 DNA: TGTGCCAGCAGGCAGGGGAGAGACGAGCAGTACTTC; CDR3 protein: CASRQGRDEQYF
J gene: TRBJ1-4; D gene: .; V gene: TRBV4-1; clone size: .; CDR3 DNA: TGCGCCAGCAGCCAATCTCAGAATAACATAGCAACTAATGAAAAACTGTTTTTT; CDR3 protein: CASSQSQNNIATNEKLFF
J gene: TRBJ2-3; D gene: TRBD2; V gene: TRBV20-1; clone size: .; CDR3 DNA: TGCAGTGCTAGTTTAGCGGGGGGCCGCACAGATACGCAGTATTTT; CDR3 protein: CSASLAGGRTDTQYF
J gene: TRBJ2-7; D gene: .; V gene: TRBV27; clone size: .; CDR3 DNA: TGTGCCAGCAGTTTAGGGGCCTCCTACGAGCAGTACTTC; CDR3 protein: CASSLGASYEQYF
J gene: TRBJ2-2; D gene: TRBD2; V gene: TRBV9; clone size: .; CDR3 DNA: TGTGCCAGCAGCGTGGGGGGTAGCGGGGCACTGAACACCGGGGAGCTGTTTTTT; CDR3 protein: CASSVGGSGALNTGELFF
J gene: TRBJ1-4; D gene: TRBD1; V gene: TRBV7-9; clone size: .; CDR3 DNA: TGTGCCAGCAGCCAGCCCGGGACAGGGACTGAAAAACTGTTTTTT; CDR3 protein: CASSQPGTGTEKLFF
J gene: TRBJ1-2; D gene: .; V gene: TRBV7-9; clone size: .; CDR3 DNA: TGTGCCAGCAGCTTATTCGGCGGCTACACCTTC; CDR3 protein: CASSLFGGYTF
J gene: TRBJ1-2; D gene: TRBD1; V gene: TRBV27; clone size: .; CDR3 DNA: TGTGCCAGCAGTTTATATGCCGAACAGGGGGCAGGAGGCTACACCTTC; CDR3 protein: CASSLYAEQGAGGYTF
J gene: TRBJ2-6; D gene: TRBD2; V gene: TRBV5-1; clone size: .; CDR3 DNA: TGCGCCAGCAGCTGGACTAGCGGGGGCTCTGGGGCCAACGTCCTGACTTTC; CDR3 protein: CASSWTSGGSGANVLTF
J gene: TRBJ2-3; D gene: .; V gene: TRBV4-1; clone size: .; CDR3 DNA: TGCGCCAGCAGTCTGGGGCCAGGGTTGACAGATACGCAGTATTTT; CDR3 protein: CASSLGPGLTDTQYF
J gene: TRBJ1-5; D gene: TRBD1; V gene: TRBV3-1/TRBV3-2; clone size: .; CDR3 DNA: TGTGCCAGCAGGAAAGACCGCCCCGGGACAGGGACTCAATCTGGCAATCAGCCCCAGCATTTT; CDR3 protein: CASRKDRPGTGTQSGNQPQHF
J gene: TRBJ2-6; D gene: .; V gene: TRBV7-3; clone size: once; CDR3 DNA: TGTGCCAGCAGCTTACAGGGGCAGGTGACAGGGGCCAACGTCCTGACTTTC; CDR3 protein: CASSLQGQVTGANVLTF
J gene: TRBJ2-7; D gene: .; V gene: TRBV7-9; clone size: .; CDR3 DNA: TGTGCCAGCAGCTTATTTGGGACACGGGAGCAGTACTTC; CDR3 protein: CASSLFGTREQYF
J gene: TRBJ1-1; D gene: TRBD1; V gene: TRBV28; clone size: .; CDR3 DNA: TGTGCCAGCAGTCAGGGGACAGCTAACACTGAAGCTTTCTTT; CDR3 protein: CASSQGTANTEAFF
J gene: TRBJ2-7; D gene: .; V gene: TRBV15; clone size: .; CDR3 DNA: TGTGCCACCAGCGGGGGAGGTCGGGAGCAGTACTTC; CDR3 protein: CATSGGGREQYF
J gene: TRBJ1-3; D gene: .; V gene: TRBV6-2/TRBV6-3; clone size: .; CDR3 DNA: TGTGCCAGCAGTTACCCGCCCCATCGGGCTGGAAACACCATATATTTT; CDR3 protein: CASSYPPHRAGNTIYF
J gene: TRBJ1-2; D gene: .; V gene: TRBV9; clone size: .; CDR3 DNA: TGTGCCAGCAGCGCGACAGCGGGCTACACCTTC; CDR3 protein: CASSATAGYTF
J gene: TRBJ1-6; D gene: .; V gene: TRBV5-1; clone size: once; CDR3 DNA: TGCGCCAGCAGTGGAGACGCCCTAACCCTCCACTTT; CDR3 protein: CASSGDALTLHF
J gene: TRBJ2-5; D gene: .; V gene: TRBV5-4; clone size: .; CDR3 DNA: TGTGCCAGCAGCTACGGGACCACCGGGGAGACCCAGTACTTC; CDR3 protein: CASSYGTTGETQYF
J gene: TRBJ1-2; D gene: .; V gene: TRBV16; clone size: .; CDR3 DNA: TGTGCCAGCAGCCAATCGAGGGAGCCGGGTGGCTACACCTTC; CDR3 protein: CASSQSREPGGYTF
J gene: TRBJ2-3; D gene: .; V gene: TRBV28; clone size: .; CDR3 DNA: TGTGCCAGCAGTTCCACCCCCGGGACAAGCTATACGCAGTATTTT; CDR3 protein: CASSSTPGTSYTQYF